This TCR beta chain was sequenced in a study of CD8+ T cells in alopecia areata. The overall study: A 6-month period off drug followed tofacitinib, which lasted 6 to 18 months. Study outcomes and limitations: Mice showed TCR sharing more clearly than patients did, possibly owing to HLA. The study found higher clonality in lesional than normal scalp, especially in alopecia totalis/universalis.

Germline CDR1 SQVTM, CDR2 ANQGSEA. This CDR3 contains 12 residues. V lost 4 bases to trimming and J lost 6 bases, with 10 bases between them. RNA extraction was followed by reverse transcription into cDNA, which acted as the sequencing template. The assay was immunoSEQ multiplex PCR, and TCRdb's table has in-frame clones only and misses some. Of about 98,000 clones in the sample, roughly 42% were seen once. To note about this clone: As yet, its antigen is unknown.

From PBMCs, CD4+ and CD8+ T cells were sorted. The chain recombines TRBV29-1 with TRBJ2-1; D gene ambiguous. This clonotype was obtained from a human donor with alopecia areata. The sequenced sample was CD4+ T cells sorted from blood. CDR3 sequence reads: CSVGLLINEQFF. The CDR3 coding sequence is TGCAGCGTTGGGCTACTCATCAATGAGCAGTTCTTC.